These T cell receptor beta chains were read from a single sample in a study of robustness of blood B and T cell sequencing. TCRdb re-derived calls from the PCR reads in MiXCR, one entry per CDR3 protein. The table shows 3,500 to 4,000 distinct CDR3 sequences, with approximately 50% occurring only once. Sequencing input: peripheral blood. These receptors originate from a human donor in good health. Both conserved end residues are part of each CDR3. D genes are given only for firm matches. Part of the rows lack a size; the others show once, few, many or a class for expanded clones.

>TRBV7-3|NA|few|TRBJ1-1
CASSAGRHTEAFF
TGTGCCAGCAGCGCAGGGAGACACACTGAAGCTTTCTTT
>TRBV10-3|NA|NA|TRBJ2-1
CAISDGGGSPYNEQFF
TGTGCCATCAGTGATGGAGGGGGCAGCCCCTACAATGAGCAGTTCTTC
>TRBV12-5|NA|few|TRBJ2-3
CASARGGALTDTQYF
TGTGCTAGTGCCCGGGGCGGTGCTCTCACAGATACGCAGTATTTT
>TRBV4-1|NA|NA|TRBJ1-6
CASSLRTDSSYNSPLHF
TGCGCCAGCAGCCTTCGGACGGATAGCTCCTATAATTCACCCCTCCACTTT
>TRBV30|NA|NA|TRBJ1-2
CACRQRGGLGNGYTF
TGTGCCTGCCGCCAGCGGGGAGGGCTGGGTAATGGCTACACCTTC
>TRBV29-1|TRBD1|NA|TRBJ2-1
CSVDPPGQGSEQFF
TGCAGCGTTGATCCTCCGGGACAGGGGAGTGAGCAGTTCTTC
>TRBV29-1|TRBD1|NA|TRBJ2-7
CSVVGGWYEQYF
TGCAGCGTTGTAGGGGGCTGGTACGAGCAGTACTTC
>TRBV25-1|NA|NA|TRBJ1-2
CASSPGSGGYTF
TGTGCCAGCAGTCCAGGGTCTGGTGGCTACACCTTC
>TRBV6-1|TRBD1|medium-sized|TRBJ1-1
CASSSDRQGKVEAFF
TGTGCCAGCAGCTCAGACCGACAGGGTAAGGTGGAAGCTTTCTTT
>TRBV11-3|TRBD2|NA|TRBJ2-4
CASTTSGVAKNIQYF
TGTGCCAGCACTACTAGCGGGGTAGCCAAAAACATTCAGTACTTC
>TRBV24-1|NA|NA|TRBJ2-1
CATSDYNDLGGPEQFF
TGTGCCACCAGTGATTATAACGACCTAGGGGGTCCTGAGCAGTTCTTC
>TRBV28|NA|NA|TRBJ2-7
CASTPGGATDYEQYF
TGTGCCAGCACCCCCGGCGGGGCTACAGATTACGAGCAGTACTTC
>TRBV29-1|TRBD1|few|TRBJ2-6
CSVPMGQGITGANVLTF
TGCAGCGTACCAATGGGACAGGGGATTACTGGGGCCAACGTCCTGACTTTC
>TRBV29-1|TRBD1|few|TRBJ1-4
CSVGYRGTEKLFF
TGCAGCGTTGGCTACAGGGGAACGGAAAAACTGTTTTTT
>TRBV20-1|TRBD1|NA|TRBJ1-4
CSARGLSGQGNEKLFF
TGCAGTGCTAGAGGTCTCTCGGGACAGGGTAATGAAAAACTGTTTTTT
>TRBV19|TRBD2|NA|TRBJ2-1
CASSASGGAGEQFF
TGTGCCAGTAGTGCTAGCGGGGGGGCCGGTGAGCAGTTCTTC
>TRBV30|NA|NA|TRBJ1-3
CAWSMGDSGNTIYF
TGTGCCTGGAGTATGGGGGACTCTGGAAACACCATATATTTT